This TCR beta chain was identified during a study of OX40 agonist ivuxolimab in advanced cancers. Data came from immunoSEQ multiplex PCR; TCRdb stores just in-frame clones and leaves some out. Among 55,000 to 60,000 clones listed, around four fifths were seen once. This specimen was CD4+ or CD8+ T cells sorted from blood, taken in a trial of the OX40 agonist ivuxolimab. This receptor was obtained from an adult with an advanced solid tumor such as melanoma, head and neck, liver or kidney cancer.

CDR3 in DNA: TGTGCCAGCAGCTTACTAGGACAGCCCCAGCATTTT. Its translation is CASSLLGQPQHF. The gene calls are TRBV5-8 and TRBJ1-5, with unresolved D. Germline assignment: CDR1 SGHTS and CDR2 YDEGEE. The V end lost 2 bases, the J end lost 7 bases, and 7 bases lay between the germline ends. The CDR3 loop spans 12 amino acids.